The rows below give T cell receptor beta chains drawn from one sample of a study of T cell changes during pregnancy in multiple sclerosis. Here immunoSEQ multiplex PCR was the method, and the copy in TCRdb shows in-frame clones only, minus some. Altogether 90,000 to 120,000 clones are present, around 90% being singletons, with the ten largest covering 0.78%. The source material was peripheral blood, sampled in the third trimester of pregnancy. These TCRs come from a female donor in good health, enrolled as a control in a pregnancy study. Each CDR3 is given with its conserved first and last residue. The listing skips clone size in some rows; elsewhere it reads once, few, many or a size class.

>13|NA|TRBJ1-4|TRBV18
CASSPEQNEKLFF
>12|NA|TRBJ1-4|TRBV2
CAGGTASEKLFF
>19|NA|TRBJ1-1|TRBV28
CASSLSLPGDSWERTEAFF
>13|NA|TRBJ2-5|TRBV10-3
CAIRSTGQETQYF
>13|few|TRBJ1-4|TRBV19
CASHDSGREKLFF
>14|NA|TRBJ2-5|TRBV5-6
CASSQLRAQETQYF
>13|NA|TRBJ2-5|TRBV30
CAWNRGRQETQYF
>13|NA|TRBJ2-7|TRBV11-2
CASRYTGTYEQYF
>18|NA|TRBJ1-4|TRBV6-1
CASSEGYHFGGEGEKLFF
>13|once|TRBJ1-5|TRBV30
CAWSTNRVQPQHF
>14|once|TRBJ2-7|TRBV2
CASREVLQTYEQYF
>14|once|TRBJ2-1|TRBV27
CASSSGLGYNEQFF
>14|once|TRBJ1-1|TRBV5-5
CASSLDRGGPEAFF
>15|NA|TRBJ1-2|TRBV19
CASSSRDTRSYGYTF
>13|NA|TRBJ2-1|TRBV27
CASSFPRFSEQFF
>15|NA|TRBJ1-1|TRBV11-1
CASSLRFGGRTEAFF
>15|NA|TRBJ2-7|TRBV18
CASSPRQGRAYEQYF
>18|NA|TRBJ2-6|TRBV14
CASSQDGGESDGANVLTF
>15|NA|TRBJ1-1|TRBV19
CASSIEDRWNTEAFF
>17|NA|TRBJ1-2|TRBV19
CASSTGWTGGEDYGYTF
>15|NA|TRBJ1-5|TRBV19
CASTLAHRGNQPQHF
>13|few|TRBJ1-1|TRBV6-5
CASSYGREAEAFF
>15|NA|TRBJ2-2|TRBV6-1
CASSPRRQFTGELFF
>14|NA|TRBJ2-5|TRBV5-4
CASSWRGNQETQYF
>16|NA|TRBJ1-2|TRBV5-6
CASQRTVLVSNYGYTF
>17|NA|TRBJ1-1|TRBV4-1
CASSQLGVVKGPTEAFF
>16|NA|TRBJ1-1|TRBV5-6
CASSLWLGQGRPEAFF
>15|NA|TRBJ1-1|TRBV7-9
CASSPALGGATEAFF
>12|NA|TRBJ1-5|TRBV30
CAWSSGNQPQHF
>16|once|TRBJ2-2|TRBV11-2
CASSPVGEVITGELFF
>15|NA|TRBJ1-4|TRBV6-5
CASRRQVATNEKLFF
>14|once|TRBJ2-7|TRBV16
CASSQLDRGYEQYF
>14|NA|TRBJ2-7|TRBV5-1
CASSLAQGAGEQYF
>13|once|TRBJ1-4|TRBV29-1
CSVRDVQGEKLFF
>15|NA|TRBJ2-1|TRBV27
CASSLNQGTYNEQFF
>12|NA|TRBJ1-1|TRBV27
CASSLQGEKAFF
>15|NA|TRBJ1-5|TRBV19
CASSIIEQGNQPQHF
>12|NA|TRBJ1-1|TRBV19
CASSIRDSEAFF
>12|NA|TRBJ1-2|TRBV4-1
CASSQENNGYTF
>12|NA|TRBJ1-1|TRBV30
CAWGRLNTEAFF
>15|NA|TRBJ2-2|TRBV19
CASSIGQANTGELFF
>14|NA|TRBJ2-1|TRBV25-1
CASRGSASDHEQFF
>21|NA|TRBJ2-1|TRBV2
CASSDMIGASGGLSSYNEQFF
>13|NA|TRBJ1-2|TRBV7-2
CASSAQGRGGYTF
>15|NA|TRBJ1-1|TRBV5-1
CASSFSGIKGTEAFF
>15|NA|TRBJ2-2|TRBV6-4
CASSPESGVPGELFF
>15|NA|TRBJ2-7|TRBV6-5
CASSYSSNPAYEQYF
>14|NA|TRBJ2-7|TRBV27
CASRDSGAIGEQYF
>16|NA|TRBJ2-3|TRBV7-2
CASTTNRGLSTDTQYF
>15|NA|TRBJ2-7|TRBV15
CATSRAGTSAYEQYF
>15|NA|TRBJ2-7|TRBV7-2
CASSTLAGGAYEQYF